This T cell receptor (beta chain) was retrieved from a study of OX40 agonist ivuxolimab in advanced cancers. Study as a whole: Aged roughly 23 to 80 with a mean of approximately 57 years, they were approximately 79% male.

Overall study findings and caveats: Among the lowest peripheral clonal expansion occurred in 0.1-3.0 mg/kg partial responders. In the 0.1 to 3.0 mg/kg range, CD4+ and CD8+ blood T cells had expanded clonally by week 6.

Patients with a history of autoimmune disease or on systemic immunosuppression were excluded. The method was immunoSEQ multiplex PCR; TCRdb's version includes in-frame clones alone and lacks a portion of them. The sample lists around 36,000 clones, more than 85% occurring once. V was pared by 4 bases and J by 3 bases, with 19 bases between. The CDR3 covers 16 residues. Germline CDR1 and CDR2: MNHEY and SMNVEV (reference sequence). Points on this clone: The antigen remains undetermined.

This chain connects TRBV27 to TRBJ2-7, with a tentative D call TRBD2 (5 bases). The TCR was taken from an adult with an advanced solid tumor such as melanoma, head and neck, liver or kidney cancer. Sequencing was performed on CD4+ or CD8+ T cells sorted from blood, taken in a trial of the OX40 agonist ivuxolimab. The CDR3 sequence: CASSSQRGRDLYEQYF. The CDR3 bases are TGTGCCAGCAGTTCCCAAAGAGGGCGAGACCTCTACGAGCAGTACTTC.